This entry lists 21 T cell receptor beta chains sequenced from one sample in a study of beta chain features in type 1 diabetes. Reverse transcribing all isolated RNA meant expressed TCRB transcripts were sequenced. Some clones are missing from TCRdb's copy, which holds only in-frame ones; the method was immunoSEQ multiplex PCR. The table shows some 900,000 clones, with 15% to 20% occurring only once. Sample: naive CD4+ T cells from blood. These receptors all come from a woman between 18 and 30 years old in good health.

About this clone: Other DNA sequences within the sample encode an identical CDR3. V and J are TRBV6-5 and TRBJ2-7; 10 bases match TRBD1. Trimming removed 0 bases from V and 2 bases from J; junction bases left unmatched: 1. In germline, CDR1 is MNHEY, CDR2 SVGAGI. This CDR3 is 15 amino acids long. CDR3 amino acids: CASSYSGQGAYEQYF. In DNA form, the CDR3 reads TGTGCCAGCAGTTACTCCGGACAGGGGGCCTACGAGCAGTACTTC.

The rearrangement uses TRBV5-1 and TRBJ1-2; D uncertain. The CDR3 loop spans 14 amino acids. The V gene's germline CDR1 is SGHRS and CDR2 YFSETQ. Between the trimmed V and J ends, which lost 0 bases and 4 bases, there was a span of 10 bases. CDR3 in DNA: TGCGCCAGCAGCTTGGGTAGTGGTGGCTATGGCTACACCTTC. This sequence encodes CASSLGSGGYGYTF.

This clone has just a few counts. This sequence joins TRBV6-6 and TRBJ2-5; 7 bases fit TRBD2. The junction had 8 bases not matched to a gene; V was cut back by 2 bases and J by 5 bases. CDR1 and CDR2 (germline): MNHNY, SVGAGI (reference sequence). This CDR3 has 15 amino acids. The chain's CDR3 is CASSYHPGGGETQYF. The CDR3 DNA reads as TGTGCCAGCAGTTACCATCCGGGGGGTGGCGAGACCCAGTACTTC.

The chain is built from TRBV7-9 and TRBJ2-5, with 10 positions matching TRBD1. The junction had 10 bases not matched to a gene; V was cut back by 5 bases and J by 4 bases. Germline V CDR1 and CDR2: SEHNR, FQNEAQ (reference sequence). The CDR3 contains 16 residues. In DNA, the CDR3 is TGTGCCAGCAGCCGTCCCCGGGACAGGGGTCGAGAGACCCAGTACTTC. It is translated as CASSRPRDRGRETQYF.

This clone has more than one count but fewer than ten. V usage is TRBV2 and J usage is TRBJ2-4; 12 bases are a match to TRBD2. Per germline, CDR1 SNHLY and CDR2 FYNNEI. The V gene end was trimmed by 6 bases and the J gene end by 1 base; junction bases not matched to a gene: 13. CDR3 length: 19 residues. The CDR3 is CASSQLLAGGPKAKNIQYF. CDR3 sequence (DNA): TGTGCCAGCAGCCAGCTTCTAGCGGGAGGGCCTAAGGCCAAAAACATTCAGTACTTC.

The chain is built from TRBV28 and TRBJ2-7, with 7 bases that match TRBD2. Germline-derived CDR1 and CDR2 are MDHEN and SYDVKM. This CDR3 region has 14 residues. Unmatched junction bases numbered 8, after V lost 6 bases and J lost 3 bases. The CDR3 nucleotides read TGTGCCAGCAGGGCTTTAGCGGGTAACTACGAGCAGTACTTC. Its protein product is CASRALAGNYEQYF.

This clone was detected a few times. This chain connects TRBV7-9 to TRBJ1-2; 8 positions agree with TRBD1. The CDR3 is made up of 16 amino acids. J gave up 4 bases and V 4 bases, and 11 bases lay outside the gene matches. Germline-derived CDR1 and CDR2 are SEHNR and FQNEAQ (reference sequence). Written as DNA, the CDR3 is TGTGCCAGCAGCTCGACCCTCAGGGGGCCTAGCTATGGCTACACCTTC. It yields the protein CASSSTLRGPSYGYTF.

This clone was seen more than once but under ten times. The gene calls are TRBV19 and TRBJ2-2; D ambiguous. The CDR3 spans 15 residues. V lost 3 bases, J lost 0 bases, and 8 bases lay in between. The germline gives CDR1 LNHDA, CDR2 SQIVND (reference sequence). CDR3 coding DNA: TGTGCCAGTAGTATTCGGCACTCGAACACCGGGGAGCTGTTTTTT. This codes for CASSIRHSNTGELFF.

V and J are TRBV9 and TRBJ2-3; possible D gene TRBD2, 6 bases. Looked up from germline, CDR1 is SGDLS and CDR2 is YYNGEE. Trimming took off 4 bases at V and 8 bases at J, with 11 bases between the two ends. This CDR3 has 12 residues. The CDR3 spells CASSRMEGTQYF. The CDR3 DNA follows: TGTGCCAGCAGCCGGATGGAGGGTACGCAGTATTTT. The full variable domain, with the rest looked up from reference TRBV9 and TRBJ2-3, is DSGVTQTPKHLITATGQRVTLRCSPRSGDLSVYWYQQSLDQGLQFLIQYYNGEERAKGNILERFSAQQFPDLHSELNLSSLELGDSALYFCASSRMEGTQYFGPGTRLTVL.

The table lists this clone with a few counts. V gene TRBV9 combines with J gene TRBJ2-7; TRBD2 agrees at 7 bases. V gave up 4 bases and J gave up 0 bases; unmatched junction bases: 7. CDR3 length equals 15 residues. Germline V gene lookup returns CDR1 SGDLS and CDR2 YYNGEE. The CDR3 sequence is CASSPQGLNSYEQYF. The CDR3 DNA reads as TGTGCCAGCAGCCCCCAGGGACTAAACTCCTACGAGCAGTACTTC.

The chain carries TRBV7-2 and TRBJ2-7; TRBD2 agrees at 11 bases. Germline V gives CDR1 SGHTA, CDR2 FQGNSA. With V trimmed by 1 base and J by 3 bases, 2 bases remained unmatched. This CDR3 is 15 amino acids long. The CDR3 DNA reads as TGTGCCAGCAGCTTAGTGACTAGCGGGAACTACGAGCAGTACTTC. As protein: CASSLVTSGNYEQYF.

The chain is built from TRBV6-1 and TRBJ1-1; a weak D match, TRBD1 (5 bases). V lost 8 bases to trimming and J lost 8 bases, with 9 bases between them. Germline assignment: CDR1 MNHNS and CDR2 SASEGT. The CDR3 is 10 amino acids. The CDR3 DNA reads TGTGCCAGCGATAGGGGAGAAGCTTTCTTT. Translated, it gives CASDRGEAFF.

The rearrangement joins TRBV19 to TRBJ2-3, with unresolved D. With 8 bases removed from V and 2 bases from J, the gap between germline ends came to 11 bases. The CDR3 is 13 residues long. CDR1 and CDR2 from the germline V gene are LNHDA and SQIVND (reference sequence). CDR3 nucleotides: TGTGCCAGTGGACGGCTCCTCACAGATACGCAGTATTTT. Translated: CASGRLLTDTQYF.

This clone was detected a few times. The CDR3 DNA is TGTGCCAGTAGTTCAGTGGCGTCTGAGACCCAGTACTTC. This sequence encodes CASSSVASETQYF. The chain is built from TRBV19 and TRBJ2-5, with D unclear. The V gene lost 5 bases and the J gene lost 5 bases, with 12 bases spanning the gap. CDR3 length equals 13 residues. Germline V gene lookup returns CDR1 LNHDA and CDR2 SQIVND (reference sequence).

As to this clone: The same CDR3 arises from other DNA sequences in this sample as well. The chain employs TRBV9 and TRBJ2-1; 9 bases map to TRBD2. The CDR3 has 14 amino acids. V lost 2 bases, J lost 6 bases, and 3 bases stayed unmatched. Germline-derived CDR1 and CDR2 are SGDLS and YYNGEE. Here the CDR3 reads CASSVSGRGNEQFF. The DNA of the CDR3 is TGTGCCAGCAGCGTTAGCGGGAGAGGCAATGAGCAGTTCTTC.

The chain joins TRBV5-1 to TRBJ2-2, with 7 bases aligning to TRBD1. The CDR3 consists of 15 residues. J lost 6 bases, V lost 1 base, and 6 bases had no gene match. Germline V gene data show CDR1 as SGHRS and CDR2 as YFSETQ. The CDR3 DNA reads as TGCGCCAGCAGCTTGAGGACAGGAGGACCCGGGGAGCTGTTTTTT. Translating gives CASSLRTGGPGELFF.

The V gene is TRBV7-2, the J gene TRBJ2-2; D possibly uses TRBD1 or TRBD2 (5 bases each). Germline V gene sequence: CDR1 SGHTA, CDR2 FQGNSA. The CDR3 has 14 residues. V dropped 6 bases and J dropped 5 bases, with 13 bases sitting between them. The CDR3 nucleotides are TGTGCCAGCAGGAGGGACCGTGGAACCGGGGAGCTGTTTTTT. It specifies CASRRDRGTGELFF. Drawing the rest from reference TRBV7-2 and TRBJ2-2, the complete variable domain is GAGVSQSPSNKVTEKGKDVELRCDPISGHTALYWYRQSLGQGLEFLIYFQGNSAPDKSGLPSDRFSAERTGGSVSTLTIQRTQQEDSAVYLCASRRDRGTGELFFGEGSRLTVL.

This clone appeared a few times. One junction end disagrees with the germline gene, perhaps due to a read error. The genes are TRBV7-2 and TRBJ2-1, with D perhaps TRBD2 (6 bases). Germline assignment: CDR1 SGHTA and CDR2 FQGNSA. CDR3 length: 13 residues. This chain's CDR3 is CSSSPLGGYEQFF. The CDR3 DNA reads TGTTCCAGCAGTCCTCTTGGGGGGTATGAGCAGTTCTTC. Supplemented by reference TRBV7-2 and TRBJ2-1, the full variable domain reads GAGVSQSPSNKVTEKGKDVELRCDPISGHTALYWYRQSLGQGLEFLIYFQGNSAPDKSGLPSDRFSAERTGGSVSTLTIQRTQQEDSAVYLCSSSPLGGYEQFFGPGTRLTVL.

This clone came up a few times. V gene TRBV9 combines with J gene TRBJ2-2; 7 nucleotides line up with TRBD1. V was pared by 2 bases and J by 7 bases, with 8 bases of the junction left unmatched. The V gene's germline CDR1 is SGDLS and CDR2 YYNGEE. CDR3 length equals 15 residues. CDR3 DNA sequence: TGTGCCAGCAGCGTCGCTGGCCGGGACAGCGGGGAGCTGTTTTTT. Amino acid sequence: CASSVAGRDSGELFF.

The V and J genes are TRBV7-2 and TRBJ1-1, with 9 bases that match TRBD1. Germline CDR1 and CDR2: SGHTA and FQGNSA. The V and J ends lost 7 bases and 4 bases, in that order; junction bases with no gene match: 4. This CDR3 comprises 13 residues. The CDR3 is CASTGQGPTEAFF. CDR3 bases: TGTGCCAGCACAGGACAGGGGCCCACTGAAGCTTTCTTT.

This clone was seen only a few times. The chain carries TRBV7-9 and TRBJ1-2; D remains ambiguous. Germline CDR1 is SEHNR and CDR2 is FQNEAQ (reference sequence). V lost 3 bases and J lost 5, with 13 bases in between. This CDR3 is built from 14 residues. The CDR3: CASSLGREGYGYTF. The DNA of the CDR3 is TGTGCCAGCAGCTTGGGTCGGGAAGGGTATGGCTACACCTTC.